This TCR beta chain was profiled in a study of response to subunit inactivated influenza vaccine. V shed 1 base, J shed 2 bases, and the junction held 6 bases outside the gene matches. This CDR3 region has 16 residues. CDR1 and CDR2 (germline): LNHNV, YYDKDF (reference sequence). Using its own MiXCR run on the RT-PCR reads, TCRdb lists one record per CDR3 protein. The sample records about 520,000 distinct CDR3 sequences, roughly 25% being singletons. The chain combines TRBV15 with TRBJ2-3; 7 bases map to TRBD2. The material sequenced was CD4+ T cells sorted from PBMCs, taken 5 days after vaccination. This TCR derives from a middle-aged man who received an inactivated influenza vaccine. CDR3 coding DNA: TGTGCCACCAGCAGAGGTCTGGGGGGGACCACAGATACGCAGTATTTT. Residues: CATSRGLGGTTDTQYF.